This T cell receptor beta chain was observed in a study of Graves' ophthalmopathy and Graves' hyperthyroidism. Findings and limits, study-wide: Its predictions of ophthalmopathy progression gave the model almost 71% sensitivity and about 78% specificity.

Comment on this clonotype: Its antigen is unidentified.

For repertoire sequencing, the TCR beta CDR3 regions were amplified from RNA transcripts. First-round RT-PCR relied on HTBI primers, and a second-round multiplex PCR came next. TCRdb reanalysed the multiplex PCR reads using MiXCR and keeps one entry per CDR3 protein. The sample includes roughly 420,000 distinct CDR3 sequences, around 21% of them seen just once. Germline V CDR1 and CDR2: SEHNR, FQNEAQ (reference sequence). Trimming took 4 bases from V and 3 from J; bases not matched to a gene: 4. The CDR3 has 14 amino acids. The sample taken for sequencing was peripheral blood. The sequence derives from a woman under 30 with stable Graves' hyperthyroidism. This rearrangement joins TRBV7-9 to TRBJ1-2, with 8 bases that match TRBD1. The CDR3 loop is CASSSGTGYYGYTF. For the CDR3, the DNA is TGTGCCAGCAGCTCCGGGACAGGATACTATGGCTACACCTTC.